This T cell receptor (beta chain) was profiled in a study of cytomegalovirus exposure and HLA in healthy donors (dated by TCRdb to 2016 to 2017). Some background on the complete study: According to a later analysis, the approximately 120 validation repertoires were produced on the same platform as the 600 to 850 repertoires of the first cohort. The study aimed to test whether cataloging public T cell receptors could reveal signatures of past pathogen exposure. A separate validation cohort of more than 100 different subjects was used in addition to the 666-subject first cohort. To predict cytomegalovirus infection status, the study brought together high-throughput TCR immunosequencing, statistical association of individual TCRs with disease status, and machine learning.

Overall study results and their limits: A few of the identified cytomegalovirus-associated TCR beta chains were confirmed in vitro to be specific for cytomegalovirus antigens. Subsequent analysis determined that TCRs grouped into clusters in the first cohort also showed a tendency toward co-occurrence across the 120 or so validation repertoires, and 94% of cluster scores exceeded 0. Across donors, most TCR sequences were observed very rarely, whereas some public TCRs were present in many individuals. According to the authors, the approach could potentially be generalized to other disease states and immunological phenotypes. The classifier was reported to diagnose cytomegalovirus status with high specificity and sensitivity in both the original cohort and the validation cohort. A later analysis lacked HLA typing for the validation cohort, so it scored co-occurrence in that cohort across all 120 or so repertoires. The study listed approximately 150 TCR beta chains as associated with cytomegalovirus.

Separate from the roughly 650-subject first cohort, the validation cohort of 90 to 150 subjects was the group to which the donors belonged. The CDR3, cysteine through phenylalanine, is 13 amino acids long. The DNA shown is the 39-base CDR3, in frame from base 1. In the germline V gene, CDR1 corresponds to MNHNS and CDR2 to SASEGT. The junction carries 13 bases between V and J, which are trimmed by 7 bases and 6 bases respectively. The library was generated by the immunoSEQ multiplex PCR assay. The original methods were these. A statistical classification framework was developed to diagnose cytomegalovirus status using the catalog of TCR beta chain sequences. This is the immuneACCESS table as TCRdb keeps it, with only in-frame sequences that have V and J called. A part of the clones is gone; compared with another copy, unresolved V genes explain less than half, and the rest is unexplained. The V and J calls and clone size were taken over from that table, and D and trimming were inferred from the DNA. The table for this sample lists 100,000 to 120,000 clones; roughly 88% of them were counted only once. In total, the top ten clones hold over 1.3% of the sample.

To note about this clone: Its antigen remains undetermined. Per-base qualities were not stored, and no clone one base away is much larger.

The sequence was obtained from a young woman in good health and CMV-seropositive. The receptor chain draws on TRBV6-1 and TRBJ2-1; perhaps TRBD2 is the D gene, with 5 bases matching. The sample taken for sequencing was PBMCs. The CDR3 loop reads CASTWEFSNEQFF. Here is the DNA: TGTGCCAGCACGTGGGAGTTCTCCAATGAGCAGTTCTTC.